These 8 T cell receptor beta chains were all obtained from the same sample, sequenced in a study of tumor-infiltrating lymphocytes in primary liver carcinoma. Blood RNA came from unsorted whole blood; germline DNA was also extracted. The template, approximately 500 ng total RNA, yielded TCR beta cDNA made with a constant-region primer. Slightly modified ARM-PCR with three nested multiplex PCR rounds yielded TCR beta libraries. The opening two PCR rounds, around 9 cycles each, paired TRBV1-TRBV30 forward primers with a C-beta reverse primer. TCRdb itself ran the multiplex PCR reads through MiXCR, one entry per CDR3 protein. The sample lists almost 200,000 distinct CDR3 sequences, approximately 65% occurring once. The specimen was peripheral blood. These receptors were collected from a woman aged 60 to 75 with primary liver carcinoma and hepatitis B virus infection.

On this clonotype: A much larger clonotype is one base distant, so this may be a read error. The gene calls are TRBV5-6 and TRBJ1-1, with no clear D. Per germline, CDR1 SGHDT and CDR2 YYEEEE. The CDR3 spans 16 residues. The V gene lost 3 bases and the J gene lost 0 bases, with 15 bases spanning the gap. The CDR3 DNA sequence: TGTGCCAGCAGCTGGCGCACAGTGGGGATGAACACTGAAGCTTTCTTT. It specifies CASSWRTVGMNTEAFF. Supplemented by reference TRBV5-6 and TRBJ1-1, the full variable domain reads DAGVTQSPTHLIKTRGQQVTLRCSPKSGHDTVSWYQQALGQGPQFIFQYYEEEERQRGNFPDRFSGHQFPNYSSELNVNALLLGDSALYLCASSWRTVGMNTEAFFGQGTRLTVV.

This clonotype was counted at least ten times. This chain links TRBV11-3 with TRBJ2-2, with D perhaps matching TRBD1 (6 bases). The CDR3 contains 15 residues. CDR1 SGHNT and CDR2 YENEEA come from the germline V gene. Trimming removed 5 bases from V and 3 bases from J, with 13 bases in between. The CDR3 sequence is CASSRDGGDTGELFF. The CDR3 bases are TGTGCCAGCAGCCGAGATGGGGGCGACACCGGGGAGCTGTTTTTT.

About this clonotype: The junction does not match germline at one end; this may be a read error. The chain has TRBV11-3 and TRBJ2-1; the match to TRBD2 covers 7 bases. From germline, CDR1 is SGHNT and CDR2 YENEEA. The CDR3 is 16 amino acids. The CDR3 DNA reads TGTGCCAGCAGCTTCCGGGGCGGGAGCATGTGCAATGAGCAGCTCTTC. Encoded protein: CASSFRGGSMCNEQLF.

Details on this clonotype: This may stem from a read error, because a much larger clone lies one nucleotide away. This chain uses TRBV12-3 or TRBV12-4 with TRBJ1-1; TRBD1 is a possible D gene (5 bases). This CDR3 is built from 15 residues. Between the trimmed V and J ends, which lost 7 bases and 4 bases, there was a span of 19 bases. This CDR3 reads CASNAPGGGLTEAFF. Here the CDR3 DNA reads TGTGCCAGCAATGCACCCGGGGGGGGTCTCACTGAAGCTTTCTTT.

As to this clonotype: Germline is not matched at one junction end, which may reflect a read error. The chain employs TRBV5-4 and TRBJ2-2; D is ambiguous. The germline V gene encodes CDR1 SGHNT and CDR2 YYREEE (reference sequence). The length of the CDR3 is 12 residues. The CDR3 DNA reads as TGTGTCAGCAGCCCACCGACCGGGGAGCTGTTTTTT. This codes for CVSSPPTGELFF.

This clonotype was recorded at least ten times. This chain uses TRBV29-1 with TRBJ1-1, with no clear D. CDR1 is SQVTM, CDR2 ANQGSEA, per germline. Trimming cost V 8 bases and J 5 bases, with 18 bases left between them. The CDR3 runs to 13 residues. CDR3 DNA sequence: TGCAGCTTCTTTTCCATTTTGGGGACTGAAGCTTTCTTT. Residues: CSFFSILGTEAFF. The full variable domain, with the rest looked up from reference TRBV29-1 and TRBJ1-1, is SAVISQKPSRDICQRGTSLTIQCQVDSQVTMMFWYRQQPGQSLTLIATANQGSEATYESGFVIDKFPISRPNLTFSTLTVSNMSPEDSSIYLCSFFSILGTEAFFGQGTRLTVV.

Comment on this clonotype: A junction boundary mismatches the germline segment, possibly from a read error. For the CDR3, the DNA is TGTGTCAGCAGCTCGAGGGGGCAGATAATACTAGCGGGACGGTACGAGCAGTACTTC. As protein: CVSSSRGQIILAGRYEQYF. This rearrangement joins TRBV11-2 to TRBJ2-7, with 10 bases matching TRBD2. The CDR3 runs 19 residues. From germline, CDR1 is SGHAT and CDR2 FQNNGV.

Concerning this clonotype: The final CDR3 position lacks the conserved phenylalanine or tryptophan, pointing to a likely read error. The chain is built from TRBV12-3 or TRBV12-4 and TRBJ2-6; 7 nucleotides line up with TRBD1. CDR3 length: 15 amino acids. The CDR3 DNA reads as TGTGCCTGCAGTCGACGACAGGGTGGGATCAACGTCCTGACTTCC. As protein: CACSRRQGGINVLTS.